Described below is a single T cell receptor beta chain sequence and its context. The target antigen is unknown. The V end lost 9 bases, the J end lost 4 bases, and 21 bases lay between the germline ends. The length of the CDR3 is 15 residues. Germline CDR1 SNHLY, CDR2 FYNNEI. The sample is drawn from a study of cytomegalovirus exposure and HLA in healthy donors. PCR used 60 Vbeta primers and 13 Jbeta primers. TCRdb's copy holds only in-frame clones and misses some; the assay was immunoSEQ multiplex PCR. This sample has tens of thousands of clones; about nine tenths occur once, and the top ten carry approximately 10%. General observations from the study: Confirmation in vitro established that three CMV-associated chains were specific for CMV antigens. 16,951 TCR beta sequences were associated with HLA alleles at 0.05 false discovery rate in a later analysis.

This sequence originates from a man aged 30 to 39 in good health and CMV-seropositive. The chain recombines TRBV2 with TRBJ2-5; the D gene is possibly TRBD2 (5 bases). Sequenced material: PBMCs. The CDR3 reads CARRRTASRLETQYF. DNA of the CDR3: TGTGCCAGAAGGCGGACGGCTAGCAGATTAGAGACCCAGTACTTC. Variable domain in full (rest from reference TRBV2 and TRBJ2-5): EPEVTQTPSHQVTQMGQEVILRCVPISNHLYFYWYRQILGQKVEFLVSFYNNEISEKSEIFDDQFSVERPDGSNFTLKIRSTKLEDSAMYFCARRRTASRLETQYFGPGTRLLVL.